This T cell receptor (beta chain) was observed in a study of blood T cell repertoires in COVID-19. The CDR3 has 15 residues. Per the germline V gene, CDR1 is MDHEN and CDR2 is SYDVKM. The V segment lost 8 bases and the J segment 0 bases; nucleotides outside the gene matches: 7. TCRdb keeps only in-frame clones here, not all; method: immunoSEQ multiplex PCR. Of 200,000 to 250,000 clones in the sample, 70% to 90% were seen once. Sample: PBMCs or T cells enriched from blood (not recorded which). The J gene is TRBJ1-2, the V gene TRBV28, with 9 nucleotides matching TRBD1. The TCR was taken from a young man who had recovered from COVID-19. The CDR3 DNA reads as TGTGCCAGCTATGAGGGACAGGGAGCTAACTATGGCTACACCTTC. It yields the protein CASYEGQGANYGYTF.